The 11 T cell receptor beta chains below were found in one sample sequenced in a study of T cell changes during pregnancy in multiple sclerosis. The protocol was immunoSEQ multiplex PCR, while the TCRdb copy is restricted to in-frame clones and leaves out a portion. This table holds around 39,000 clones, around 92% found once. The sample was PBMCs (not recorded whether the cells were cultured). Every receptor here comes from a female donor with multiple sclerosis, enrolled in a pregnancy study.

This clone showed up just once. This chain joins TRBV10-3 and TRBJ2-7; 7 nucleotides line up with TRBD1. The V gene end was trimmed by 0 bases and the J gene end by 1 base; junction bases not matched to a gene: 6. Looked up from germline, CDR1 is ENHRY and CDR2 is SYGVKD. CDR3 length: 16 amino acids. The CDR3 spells CAISESTETGSYEQYF. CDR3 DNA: TGTGCCATCAGTGAGTCGACTGAGACAGGGTCCTACGAGCAGTACTTC.

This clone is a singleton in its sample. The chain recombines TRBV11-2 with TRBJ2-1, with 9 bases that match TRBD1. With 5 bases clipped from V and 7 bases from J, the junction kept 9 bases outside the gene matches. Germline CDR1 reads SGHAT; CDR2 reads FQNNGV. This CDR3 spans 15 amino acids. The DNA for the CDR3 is TGTGCCAGCAGCCCCCGGACAGGGGAAACGAATGAGCAGTTCTTC. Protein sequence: CASSPRTGETNEQFF. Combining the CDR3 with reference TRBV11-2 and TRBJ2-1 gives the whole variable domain EAGVAQSPRYKIIEKRQSVAFWCNPISGHATLYWYQQILGQGPKLLIQFQNNGVVDDSQLPKDRFSAERLKGVDSTLKIQPAKLEDSAVYLCASSPRTGETNEQFFGPGTRLTVL.

In DNA form, the CDR3 reads TGTGCCAGCAGTACAGGGATGCACTATGGCTACACCTTC. Protein: CASSTGMHYGYTF. V gene TRBV28 combines with J gene TRBJ1-2; a weak D match, TRBD1 (6 bases). V was shortened by 5 bases and J by 3 bases, with 10 bases between the two germline ends. This CDR3 is built from 13 residues. The germline V gene has CDR1 MDHEN and CDR2 SYDVKM.

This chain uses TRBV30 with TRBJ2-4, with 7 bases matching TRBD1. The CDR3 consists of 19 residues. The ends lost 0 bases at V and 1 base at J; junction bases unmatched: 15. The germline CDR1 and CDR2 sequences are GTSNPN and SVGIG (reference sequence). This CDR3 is CAWSVLRGTALLAKNIQYF. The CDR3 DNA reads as TGTGCCTGGAGTGTACTTAGGGGGACAGCCCTCCTGGCCAAAAACATTCAGTACTTC. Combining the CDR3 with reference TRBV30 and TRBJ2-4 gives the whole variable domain SQTIHQWPATLVQPVGSPLSLECTVEGTSNPNLYWYRQAAGRGLQLLFYSVGIGQISSEVPQNLSASRPQDRQFILSSKKLLLSDSGFYLCAWSVLRGTALLAKNIQYFGAGTRLSVL.

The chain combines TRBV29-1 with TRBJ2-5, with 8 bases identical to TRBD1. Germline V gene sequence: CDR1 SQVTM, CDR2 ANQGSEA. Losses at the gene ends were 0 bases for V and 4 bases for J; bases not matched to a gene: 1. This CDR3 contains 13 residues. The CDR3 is CSVEDGQGETQYF. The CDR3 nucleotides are TGCAGCGTTGAAGATGGACAGGGAGAGACCCAGTACTTC.

This CDR3 is CASSPPAARSYEQYF. CDR3 coding DNA: TGTGCCAGCAGCCCCCCCGCGGCTAGGTCCTACGAGCAGTACTTC. This chain links TRBV28 with TRBJ2-7; D gene unclear. The CDR3 has 15 amino acids. V shed 6 bases and J shed 1 base, with 16 bases lying between them. CDR1 and CDR2 from the germline V gene are MDHEN and SYDVKM.

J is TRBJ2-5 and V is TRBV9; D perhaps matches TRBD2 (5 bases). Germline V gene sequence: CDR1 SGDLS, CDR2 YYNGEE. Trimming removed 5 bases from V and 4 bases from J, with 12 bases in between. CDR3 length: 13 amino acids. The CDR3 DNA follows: TGTGCCAGCAGAGGATCGGGGTCAGAGACCCAGTACTTC. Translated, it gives CASRGSGSETQYF.

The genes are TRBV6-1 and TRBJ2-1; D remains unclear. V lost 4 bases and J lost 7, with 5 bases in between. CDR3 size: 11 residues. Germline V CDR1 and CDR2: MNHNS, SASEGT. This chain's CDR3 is CASSAGNEQFF. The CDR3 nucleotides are TGTGCCAGCAGTGCCGGGAATGAGCAGTTCTTC.

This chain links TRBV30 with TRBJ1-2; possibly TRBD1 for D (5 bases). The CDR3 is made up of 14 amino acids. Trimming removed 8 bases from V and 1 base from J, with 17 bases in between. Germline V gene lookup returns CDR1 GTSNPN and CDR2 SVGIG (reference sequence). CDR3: CALTKDRINYGYTF. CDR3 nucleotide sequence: TGTGCCCTGACAAAAGACAGAATTAACTATGGCTACACCTTC.

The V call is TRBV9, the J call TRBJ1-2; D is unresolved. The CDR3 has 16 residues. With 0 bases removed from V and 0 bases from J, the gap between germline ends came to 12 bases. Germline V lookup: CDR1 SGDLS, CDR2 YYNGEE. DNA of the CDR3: TGTGCCAGCAGCGTAGTAGGATTACCGCCTAACTATGGCTACACCTTC. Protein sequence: CASSVVGLPPNYGYTF.

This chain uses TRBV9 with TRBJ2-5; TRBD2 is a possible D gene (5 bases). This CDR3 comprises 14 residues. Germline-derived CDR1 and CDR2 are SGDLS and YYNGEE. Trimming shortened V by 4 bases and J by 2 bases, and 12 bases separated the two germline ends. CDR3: CASSSGLEQETQYF. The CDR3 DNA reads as TGTGCCAGCAGCAGCGGACTGGAACAAGAGACCCAGTACTTC.